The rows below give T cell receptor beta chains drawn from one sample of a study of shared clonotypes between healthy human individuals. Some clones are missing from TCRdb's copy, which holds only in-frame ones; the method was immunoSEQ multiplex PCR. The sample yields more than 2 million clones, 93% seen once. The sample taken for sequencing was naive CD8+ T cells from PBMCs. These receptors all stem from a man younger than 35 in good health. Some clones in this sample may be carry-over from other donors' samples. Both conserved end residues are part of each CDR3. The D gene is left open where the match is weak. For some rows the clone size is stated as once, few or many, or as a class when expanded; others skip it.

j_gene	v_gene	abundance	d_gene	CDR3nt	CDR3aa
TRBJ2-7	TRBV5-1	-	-	TGCGCCAGCAGCTTGGGCAACGGGAGGCAGTACTTC	CASSLGNGRQYF
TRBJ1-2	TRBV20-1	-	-	TGCAGTGACCTCTATGGCTACACCTTC	CSDLYGYTF
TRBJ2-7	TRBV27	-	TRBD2	TGTGCCAGCAGTCTAGGGACTAGCTACGAGCAGTACTTC	CASSLGTSYEQYF
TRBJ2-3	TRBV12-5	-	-	TGTGCTAGTGGTGGGAGCACAGATACGCAGTATTTT	CASGGSTDTQYF
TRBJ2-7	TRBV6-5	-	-	TGTGCCAGTTCCGGACTTCCCTCCCCCTACGAGCAGTACTTC	CASSGLPSPYEQYF
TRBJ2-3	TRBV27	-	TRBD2	TGTGCCAGCAGTACCCTGAGGACTAGCGGGACAGATACGCAGTATTTT	CASSTLRTSGTDTQYF
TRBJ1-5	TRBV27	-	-	TGTGCCAGCAGTCGTTGGGGGTGGCCCCAGCATTTT	CASSRWGWPQHF
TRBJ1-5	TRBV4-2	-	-	TGTGCCAGCAGCCAAGACGGGCAGGGAAGAAGCAATCAGCCCCAGCATTTT	CASSQDGQGRSNQPQHF
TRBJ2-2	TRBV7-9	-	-	TGTGCCAGCAGCTCGGAACAGACACTGCGAGGCACCGGGGAGCTGTTTTTT	CASSSEQTLRGTGELFF
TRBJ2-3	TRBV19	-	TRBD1	TGTGCCAGTAGTATAGGGGGGACAGCAGATACGCAGTATTTT	CASSIGGTADTQYF
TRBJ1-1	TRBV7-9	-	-	TGTGCCAGCAGTTCTTGGGGGCTAGGGATGAACACTGAAGCTTTCTTT	CASSSWGLGMNTEAFF
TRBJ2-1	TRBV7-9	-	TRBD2	TGTGCCAGCAGCCGCCAGCGGGGCGCCTACAATGAGCAGTTCTTC	CASSRQRGAYNEQFF
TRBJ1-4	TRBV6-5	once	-	TGTGCCAGCAGGAAAGCAGGGGCAACTAATGAAAAACTGTTTTTT	CASRKAGATNEKLFF
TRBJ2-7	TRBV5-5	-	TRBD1	TGTGCCAGCAGCCGGGACAGGGGGCAGGACTACGAGCAGTACTTC	CASSRDRGQDYEQYF
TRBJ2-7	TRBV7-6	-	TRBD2	TGTGCCAGCAGCCCTACGGTGGGGCGGGAGATCTACGAGCAGTACTTC	CASSPTVGREIYEQYF
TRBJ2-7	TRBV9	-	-	TGTGCCAGCAGCGTAGGTCACAGAACCTACGAGCAGTACTTC	CASSVGHRTYEQYF
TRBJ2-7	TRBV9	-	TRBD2	TGTGCCAGCAGCGTGGGACTAGCGGGTTACGAGCAGTACTTC	CASSVGLAGYEQYF
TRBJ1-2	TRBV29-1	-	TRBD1	TGCAGCGCGCGGACAGGGGCTGATGGCTACACCTTC	CSARTGADGYTF
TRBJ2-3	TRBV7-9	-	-	TGTGCCAGCAGCTTAGGGGCTCAAGGCAGCACAGATACGCAGTATTTT	CASSLGAQGSTDTQYF
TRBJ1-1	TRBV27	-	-	TGTGCCAGCAGTTCATCGTCCCCAAGCACTGAAGCTTTCTTT	CASSSSSPSTEAFF
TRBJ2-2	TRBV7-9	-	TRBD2	TGTGCCAGCAGCTTAGGTGTTAGCGGGGGAGACACCGGGGAGCTGTTTTTT	CASSLGVSGGDTGELFF
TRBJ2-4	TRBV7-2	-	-	TGTGCCAGCAGCTTAGGCGACAGAACAAGGAACATTCAGTACTTC	CASSLGDRTRNIQYF
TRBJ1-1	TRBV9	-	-	TGTGCCAGCAGCGTAGCTACGGGTTACGAAGCTTTCTTT	CASSVATGYEAFF
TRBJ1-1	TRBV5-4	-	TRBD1	TGTGCCAGCAGCTTGGGCGATGACAGGGACCTAGAAGCTTTCTTT	CASSLGDDRDLEAFF
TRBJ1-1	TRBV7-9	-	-	TGTGCCAGCAGCTTGGAAGTTCAGAACACTGAAGCTTTCTTT	CASSLEVQNTEAFF
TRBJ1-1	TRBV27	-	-	TGTGCCAGCAGTTTATCCCCGATGGGTTCGGGCACTGAAGCTTTCTTT	CASSLSPMGSGTEAFF
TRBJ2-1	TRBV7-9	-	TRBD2	TGTGCCAGCAGCTTAGGAGTTATTAGCGGGTTTTACAATGAGCAGTTCTTC	CASSLGVISGFYNEQFF
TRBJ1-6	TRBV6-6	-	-	TGTGCCAGCAGTCAATGGGAGCGTAATTCACCCCTCCACTTT	CASSQWERNSPLHF
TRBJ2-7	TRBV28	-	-	TGTGCCAGCAGTTTAATCAGGGGTACCTACGAGCAGTACTTC	CASSLIRGTYEQYF
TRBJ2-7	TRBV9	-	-	TGTGCCAGCAGTGGGGGAGACGGTAACTACGAGCAGTACTTC	CASSGGDGNYEQYF
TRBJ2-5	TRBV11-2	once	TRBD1	TGTGCCAGCAGCACGCCGGACAGGTTCCAAGAGACCCAGTACTTC	CASSTPDRFQETQYF
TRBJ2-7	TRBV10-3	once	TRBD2	TGTGCCATCAGTGAGTCGGGACTAGATCGCTCCTACGAGCAGTACTTC	CAISESGLDRSYEQYF
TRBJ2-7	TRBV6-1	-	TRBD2	TGTGCCAGCAGTGAAGGTGCGGCTAGCGGGAGTGGTAGGCGGTACTTC	CASSEGAASGSGRRYF
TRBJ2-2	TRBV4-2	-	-	TGTGCCAGCAGCCAGGGGTTGGCGGGACAGTCCTTTTTCACCGGGGAGCTGTTTTTT	CASSQGLAGQSFFTGELFF
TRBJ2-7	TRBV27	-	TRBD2	TGTGCCAGCACCCCTAGCGGGAGGACAGCCTACGAGCAGTACTTC	CASTPSGRTAYEQYF
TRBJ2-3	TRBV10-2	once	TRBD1	TGCGCCAGCGCAAAGACCCGGGACAGGGCCACAGATACGCAGTATTTT	CASAKTRDRATDTQYF
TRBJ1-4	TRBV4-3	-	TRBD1	TGCGCCAGCAGCCAAGGCAGGGGGGGAACTAATGAAAAACTGTTTTTT	CASSQGRGGTNEKLFF
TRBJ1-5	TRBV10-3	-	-	TGTGCCATCAGTGAGGGAAACAGGGATCAGCCCCAGCATTTT	CAISEGNRDQPQHF
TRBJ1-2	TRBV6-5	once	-	TGTGCCAGCAGTTATAGTGTCCCGTCAGGGGCGGATGGCTACACCTTC	CASSYSVPSGADGYTF
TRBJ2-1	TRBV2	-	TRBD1	TGTGCCAGCAGCGCGGAAGACAGGGGGCCTGACAATGAGCAGTTCTTC	CASSAEDRGPDNEQFF
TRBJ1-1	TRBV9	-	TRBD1	TGTGCCAGCAGCGCGGGGGCACAGGGGGAGAACACTGAAGCTTTCTTT	CASSAGAQGENTEAFF
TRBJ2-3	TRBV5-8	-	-	TGTGCCAGCAGCTTTCAAGGGGCCACAGATACGCAGTATTTT	CASSFQGATDTQYF
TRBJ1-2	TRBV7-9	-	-	TGTGCCAGCAGAGCCAGAGGCAGGGGAGAAGGTGGCTACACCTTC	CASRARGRGEGGYTF
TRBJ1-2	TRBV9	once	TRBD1	TGTGCCAGCAGCGTCTCAGGACAGGGGTTGCCTACGGGAGGCTACACCTTC	CASSVSGQGLPTGGYTF
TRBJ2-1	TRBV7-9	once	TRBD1	TGTGCCAGCAGTCGCCTCGGGGACAGGGGGGTGGATGAGCAGTTCTTC	CASSRLGDRGVDEQFF
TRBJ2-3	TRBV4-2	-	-	TGTGCCAGCAGCCAAGAGAGAGCAGATACGCAGTATTTT	CASSQERADTQYF
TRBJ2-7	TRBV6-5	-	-	TGTGCCAGCAGTTACTCGGCTACCAGCTCCTACGAGCAGTACTTC	CASSYSATSSYEQYF
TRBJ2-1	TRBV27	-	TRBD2	TGTGCCAGCGGAGTGTCAGCGGGGTCAGGGTACTCCTACAATGAGCAGTTCTTC	CASGVSAGSGYSYNEQFF
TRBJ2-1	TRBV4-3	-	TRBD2	TGCGCCAGCAGCCGGGGGCTAGCGGGGTCCTACAATGAGCAGTTCTTC	CASSRGLAGSYNEQFF
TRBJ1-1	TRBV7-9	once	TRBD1	TGTGCCAGCAGCTTATTTAAGGGGGCAAACACTGAAGCTTTCTTT	CASSLFKGANTEAFF
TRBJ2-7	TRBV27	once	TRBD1	TGTGCCAGCAGTTCAGGTTTCGGGACAGGGCCCAACGAGCAGTACTTC	CASSSGFGTGPNEQYF
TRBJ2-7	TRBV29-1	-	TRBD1	TGCAGCGTTGAAGATCGTAAGGACAGGGGCTACGAGCAGTACTTC	CSVEDRKDRGYEQYF
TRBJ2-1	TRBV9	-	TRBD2	TGTGCCAGCAGCGCCCTACCTTCGGGGACTAGCGCTACGAGCTCCTACAATGAGCAGTTCTTC	CASSALPSGTSATSSYNEQFF
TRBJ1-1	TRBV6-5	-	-	TGTGCCAGCAGTTCCGCCCGGGACCTGAACACTGAAGCTTTCTTT	CASSSARDLNTEAFF
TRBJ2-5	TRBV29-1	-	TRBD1	TGCAGCGTCGCGTCCGGGACAGGAAGGTCGTTGGAGACCCAGTACTTC	CSVASGTGRSLETQYF